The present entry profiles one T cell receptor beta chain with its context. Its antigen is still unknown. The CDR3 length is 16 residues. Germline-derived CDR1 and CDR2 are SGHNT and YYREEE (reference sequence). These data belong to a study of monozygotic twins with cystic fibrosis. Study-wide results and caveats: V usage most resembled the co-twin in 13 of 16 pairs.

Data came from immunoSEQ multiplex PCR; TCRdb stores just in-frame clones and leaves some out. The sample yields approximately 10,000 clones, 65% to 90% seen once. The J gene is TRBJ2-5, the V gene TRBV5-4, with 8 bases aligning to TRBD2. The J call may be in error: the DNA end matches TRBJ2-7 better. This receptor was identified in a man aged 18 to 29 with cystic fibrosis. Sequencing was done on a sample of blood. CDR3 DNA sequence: TGTGCCAGCAGCGGGGGTTTGGGACTAGGTCAGTACGAGCAGTACTTC. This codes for CASSGGLGLGQYEQYF.